The T cell receptor (beta chain) described here comes from a study of OX40 agonist ivuxolimab in advanced cancers. Some clones are missing from TCRdb's copy, which holds only in-frame ones; the method was immunoSEQ multiplex PCR. The repertoire holds fewer than 50,000 clones, around 90% seen once, with about a sixth in the top ten. This clone is a singleton in its sample. The V end was cut by 3 bases, the J end by 3 bases, with 2 bases between. The germline V gene encodes CDR1 LNHDA and CDR2 SQIVND (reference sequence). This CDR3 has 12 residues. The chain combines TRBV19 with TRBJ2-2, with D unresolved. Sequences were derived from CD4+ or CD8+ T cells sorted from blood, sampled in a trial of the OX40 agonist ivuxolimab. This clonotype originated in an adult with an advanced solid tumor such as melanoma, head and neck, liver or kidney cancer. CDR3 nucleotides: TGTGCCAGTAGTATCGACACCGGGGAGCTGTTTTTT. Translating it yields CASSIDTGELFF.